Listed here are 28 T cell receptor beta chains from one sample, sequenced in a study of T cell clonotyping in hematopoietic cell transplantation. Using immunoSEQ multiplex PCR, the repertoire was profiled, and TCRdb retains in-frame clones only, with some absent. This table has 9,000 to 15,000 clones, roughly 89% appearing once. The sequencing sample was made of peripheral blood mononuclear cells. The receptor set was obtained from a human donor who either received an allogeneic hematopoietic cell transplant for a myeloid malignancy or was a related donor (not recorded which). Some clones in this sample may be carry-over from other donors' samples.

The genes are TRBV5-1 and TRBJ1-1; a possible D gene is TRBD1 (6 bases). Trimming took off 4 bases at V and 8 bases at J, with 18 bases between the two ends. The germline V gene has CDR1 SGHRS and CDR2 YFSETQ. CDR3 size: 14 residues. The CDR3 spells CASSGPGVLGEAFF. Here the CDR3 DNA reads TGCGCCAGCAGCGGCCCAGGGGTTTTGGGAGAAGCTTTCTTT. The entire variable domain, with the rest obtained from reference TRBV5-1 and TRBJ1-1, is as follows: KAGVTQTPRYLIKTRGQQVTLSCSPISGHRSVSWYQQTPGQGLQFLFEYFSETQRNKGNFPGRFSGRQFSNSRSEMNVSTLELGDSALYLCASSGPGVLGEAFFGQGTRLTVV.

Worth noting for this clone: At one end the junction does not follow the germline gene, possibly because of a read error. The chain links TRBV6-6 to TRBJ1-2, with D possibly being TRBD1 (5 bases). Germline values: CDR1 MNHNY, CDR2 SVGAGI (reference sequence). The CDR3 covers 11 residues. CDR3 protein: CAGSEGYGYTF. The CDR3 DNA reads TGTGCCGGCAGCGAGGGGTACGGCTACACCTTC.

The chain has TRBV4-1 and TRBJ1-2; D gene unclear. The CDR3 is made up of 15 amino acids. Germline V gene data show CDR1 as MGHRA and CDR2 as YSYEKL. The germline V and J ends were trimmed by 0 bases and 3 bases, with 11 bases remaining between them. The CDR3 DNA is TGCGCCAGCAGCCAAGAGAGGGATAAGGACTATGGCTACACCTTC. Translation: CASSQERDKDYGYTF.

This chain joins TRBV5-6 and TRBJ1-1; D gene unclear. Trimming stripped 4 bases from V and 5 bases from J, with 18 bases between. This CDR3 region has 15 residues. Germline CDR1 SGHDT, CDR2 YYEEEE. The CDR3 loop is CASSPRIGSYTEAFF. The CDR3 region has the DNA TGTGCCAGCAGCCCGCGTATAGGGTCCTATACTGAAGCTTTCTTT.

The chain recombines TRBV6-4 with TRBJ2-5, with 9 bases fitting TRBD1. This CDR3 has 13 amino acids. CDR1 MRHNA and CDR2 SNTAGT come from the germline V gene. With V trimmed by 4 bases and J by 5 bases, 2 bases remained unmatched. CDR3 DNA: TGTGCCAGCAGTGTCGACAGGGGGGAGACCCAGTACTTC. Translation gives CASSVDRGETQYF.

This chain uses TRBV5-1 with TRBJ2-5; tentatively, D is TRBD1 or TRBD2 (6 bases each). Trimming stripped 5 bases from V and 2 bases from J, with 13 bases between. The CDR3 contains 14 residues. Germline V lookup: CDR1 SGHRS, CDR2 YFSETQ. The CDR3 is CASSMGGDQETQYF. CDR3 nucleotides: TGCGCCAGCAGTATGGGGGGCGATCAAGAGACCCAGTACTTC.

The chain links TRBV4-3 to TRBJ1-2; 7 bases agree with TRBD1. The germline V gene encodes CDR1 LGHNA and CDR2 YSLEER. This CDR3 spans 15 amino acids. The J segment lost 8 bases and the V segment lost 3 bases, leaving 12 bases of the junction unmatched. CDR3 in DNA: TGCGCCAGCAGCCACTCGACAGGGATTGTAGAGGGCTACACCTTC. Its translation is CASSHSTGIVEGYTF.

The CDR3 nucleotides read TGTGCCAGCAGCCAGGCTCCAACGGGGGGGCCGTACGAGCAGTACTTC. Protein: CASSQAPTGGPYEQYF. The chain employs TRBV4-2 and TRBJ2-7, with TRBD2 matching 8 bases. The CDR3 consists of 16 residues. The germline CDR1 and CDR2 sequences are LGHNA and YNFKEQ. Trimming cost V 3 bases and J 4 bases; bases outside gene matches: 11.

The chain combines TRBV6-5 with TRBJ2-6; D is unclear. In germline, CDR1 is MNHEY, CDR2 SVGAGI. Deletions cut 4 bases from V and 2 bases from J, with 0 bases between. The CDR3 is 12 residues long. CDR3: CASSSGANVLTF. The CDR3 region has the DNA TGTGCCAGCAGTTCTGGGGCCAACGTCCTGACTTTC.

V and J are TRBV7-9 and TRBJ1-3; TRBD1 matches 7 bases. The germline V gene encodes CDR1 SEHNR and CDR2 FQNEAQ (reference sequence). The CDR3 loop spans 17 amino acids. V was pared by 4 bases and J by 4 bases, with 13 bases of the junction left unmatched. The CDR3, as DNA: TGTGCCAGCAGCTCCCTTAGGGAGGACAGGCTCGGAAACACCATATATTTT. Protein: CASSSLREDRLGNTIYF. Combining the CDR3 with reference TRBV7-9 and TRBJ1-3 gives the whole variable domain DTGVSQNPRHKITKRGQNVTFRCDPISEHNRLYWYRQTLGQGPEFLTYFQNEAQLEKSRLLSDRFSAERPKGSFSTLEIQRTEQGDSAMYLCASSSLREDRLGNTIYFGEGSWLTVV.

V usage is TRBV7-9 and J usage is TRBJ1-4; TRBD1 matches at 7 bases. Germline CDR1 is SEHNR and CDR2 is FQNEAQ (reference sequence). This CDR3 contains 15 residues. Trimming cost V 4 bases and J 2 bases; bases outside gene matches: 4. The CDR3: CASSSRGQTNEKLFF. CDR3 sequence (DNA): TGTGCCAGCAGCTCCCGGGGACAGACTAATGAAAAACTGTTTTTT.

The chain links TRBV10-3 to TRBJ2-7; D gene uncertain. The CDR3 covers 14 residues. CDR1 is ENHRY and CDR2 is SYGVKD in the germline V gene. The V end was cut by 0 bases, the J end by 7 bases, with 13 bases between. Written as DNA, the CDR3 is TGTGCCATCAGTGAGTCGACCGCGTTGGGGGAGCAGTACTTC. Its translation is CAISESTALGEQYF.

V usage is TRBV7-9 and J usage is TRBJ2-7, with 9 bases matching TRBD1. CDR1 is SEHNR, CDR2 FQNEAQ, per germline (reference sequence). The V gene end was trimmed by 5 bases and the J gene end by 7 bases; junction bases not matched to a gene: 18. The CDR3 is 17 residues long. As DNA, the CDR3 is TGTGCCAGCAGCCATATAGGGGACAGGGTCCGCACGGGGGAGCAGTACTTC. Protein: CASSHIGDRVRTGEQYF.

This clone has a single count. The chain joins TRBV27 to TRBJ2-7; TRBD2 matches 9 bases. J lost 6 bases, V lost 6 bases, and 12 bases had no gene match. The CDR3 runs 15 residues. CDR1 is MNHEY, CDR2 SMNVEV, per germline (reference sequence). The DNA for the CDR3 is TGTGCCAGCAGCCTTAGCGGGGGAATATCATTCGAGCAGTACTTC. Encoded protein: CASSLSGGISFEQYF.

This chain connects TRBV29-1 to TRBJ1-1; D is undetermined. Germline-derived CDR1 and CDR2 are SQVTM and ANQGSEA. CDR3 length equals 11 residues. V lost 4 bases to trimming and J lost 4 bases, with 7 bases between them. The CDR3 DNA is TGCAGCGTTGTATGGGGCACTGAAGCTTTCTTT. This sequence encodes CSVVWGTEAFF.

The sample holds a few counts of this clone. V is TRBV19 and J is TRBJ1-5, with 10 bases identical to TRBD1. Germline trimming cut 1 base from V and 11 bases from J; bases unmatched to any gene: 5. CDR1 and CDR2 from the germline V gene are LNHDA and SQIVND (reference sequence). This CDR3 comprises 14 residues. CDR3 nucleotide sequence: TGTGCCAGTAGTATAGCCGGGACAGGGGTAGCCCAGCATTTT. Translated, it gives CASSIAGTGVAQHF.

V is TRBV25-1 and J is TRBJ1-6, with TRBD1 identical over 8 bases. This CDR3 has 17 residues. The junction had 4 bases not matched to a gene; V was cut back by 3 bases and J by 0 bases. The germline gives CDR1 MGHDK, CDR2 SYGVNS. The CDR3 DNA reads TGTGCCAGCAGTGATCGGGACAGGAGCTCCTATAATTCACCCCTCCACTTT. Translation: CASSDRDRSSYNSPLHF.

The rearrangement uses TRBV6-6 and TRBJ2-2; TRBD1 matches at 9 bases. Trimming at V came to 8 bases and at J to 8 bases, leaving 9 bases not matched to a gene. The CDR3 loop spans 14 amino acids. CDR1 and CDR2 from the germline V gene are MNHNY and SVGAGI (reference sequence). DNA for the CDR3: TGTGCCAGCGGCCGGGACAGGGAAGTGGGGGAGCTGTTTTTT. Protein: CASGRDREVGELFF.

The rearrangement joins TRBV7-6 to TRBJ2-7, with 7 nucleotides matching TRBD1. The CDR3 is made up of 12 amino acids. V lost 5 bases to trimming and J lost 6 bases; unmatched junction nucleotides: 4. Germline-derived CDR1 and CDR2 are SGHVS and FNYEAQ. CDR3: CASSDREGEQYF. CDR3 coding DNA: TGTGCCAGCAGCGACAGGGAAGGCGAGCAGTACTTC.

On this clone: Its ends do not fully match the called genes, so a read error is possible. V and J are TRBV28 and TRBJ1-1, with 8 bases aligning to TRBD1. The CDR3 is made up of 11 amino acids. Per germline, CDR1 MDHEN and CDR2 SYDVKM. The CDR3 protein is CASSLGQGRIF. In nucleotides, the CDR3 is TGTGCCAGCAGTTTAGGACAGGGTAGAATCTTT.

The J gene is TRBJ2-1, the V gene TRBV13; 9 positions match TRBD1. Germline loops: CDR1 PRHDT, CDR2 FYEKMQ (reference sequence). The ends lost 5 bases at V and 4 bases at J; junction bases unmatched: 12. The CDR3 is made up of 17 amino acids. DNA for the CDR3: TGTGCCAGCAGCCCGGAGACAGGGGGGGCCGAGTACAATGAGCAGTTCTTC. This codes for CASSPETGGAEYNEQFF.

This sequence joins TRBV7-8 and TRBJ1-5; 8 positions match TRBD1. J gave up 7 bases and V 2 bases, and 4 bases lay outside the gene matches. The CDR3 runs 14 residues. Germline V gene lookup returns CDR1 SGHVS and CDR2 FQNEAQ. CDR3 coding DNA: TGTGCCAGCAGCTTACCAGGGGGCGGGCAGCCCCAGCATTTT. The encoded protein is CASSLPGGGQPQHF.

V gene TRBV25-1 combines with J gene TRBJ1-2; the match to TRBD1 covers 9 bases. This CDR3 is built from 11 residues. Germline assignment: CDR1 MGHDK and CDR2 SYGVNS. V lost 11 bases and J lost 6; bases outside the gene matches: 4. CDR3 loop: CASRTGDGYTF. The CDR3, as DNA: TGTGCCTCTCGGACAGGGGATGGCTACACCTTC.

This chain connects TRBV6-5 to TRBJ2-3; 7 bases fit TRBD1. Germline lookup yields CDR1 MNHEY and CDR2 SVGAGI. The CDR3 length is 15 residues. The junction had 9 bases not matched to a gene; V was cut back by 6 bases and J by 3 bases. The CDR3 is CASSEQGLRTDTQYF. The CDR3 DNA reads as TGTGCCAGCAGCGAACAGGGGTTGAGGACAGATACGCAGTATTTT.

The chain recombines TRBV6-1 with TRBJ1-6; D gene uncertain. Germline V gene lookup returns CDR1 MNHNS and CDR2 SASEGT. V was shortened by 2 bases and J by 7 bases, with 12 bases between the two germline ends. This CDR3 has 15 residues. The CDR3 DNA reads TGTGCCAGCAGTGAAAACAGCCCGGGCAATTCACCCCTCCACTTT. Translated: CASSENSPGNSPLHF.

The genes are TRBV29-1 and TRBJ2-2; 7 bases align to TRBD1. The CDR3 runs 16 residues. Per the germline V gene, CDR1 is SQVTM and CDR2 is ANQGSEA. V lost 4 bases and J lost 1; bases outside the gene matches: 9. CDR3 protein: CSVGRGQGVNTGELFF. The CDR3, as DNA: TGCAGCGTTGGTAGGGGGCAGGGGGTGAACACCGGGGAGCTGTTTTTT.

The chain has TRBV10-3 and TRBJ1-1; D possibly corresponds to TRBD1 (5 bases). V shed 6 bases and J shed 0 bases, with 11 bases lying between them. Germline CDR1 and CDR2: ENHRY and SYGVKD. This CDR3 region has 14 residues. The DNA of the CDR3 is TGTGCCATCAGAGTCGGGACGGTGAACACTGAAGCTTTCTTT. Translation: CAIRVGTVNTEAFF.

V and J are TRBV7-9 and TRBJ2-7; 7 nucleotides line up with TRBD2. This CDR3 is built from 13 residues. V lost 4 bases to trimming and J lost 5 bases; unmatched junction nucleotides: 5. The germline V gene has CDR1 SEHNR and CDR2 FQNEAQ (reference sequence). CDR3 in amino acids: CASSSRRGDEQYF. The CDR3 DNA reads as TGTGCCAGCAGCTCCCGTCGGGGGGACGAGCAGTACTTC.